Only a few counts were recorded for the clone carrying this TCR beta chain. Its antigen is unknown. This CDR3 has 16 residues. V was shortened by 6 bases and J by 6 bases, with 21 bases between the two germline ends. Germline loops: CDR1 MNHEY, CDR2 SVGEGT. The data were obtained in a study of CD4 T cells in relation to SARS-CoV-2 and coronaviruses. As for the study in general: TCR beta CDR3s were sequenced after roughly eleven-day antigen culture of PBMCs. Controls used an HIV-1 Nef peptide pool or no peptide.

Assay used: immunoSEQ multiplex PCR; TCRdb lists only in-frame clones, some missing. This table holds about 21,000 clones, roughly 70% found once. The unexposed donors gave CD4+ T cells in about 2011-2018, prior to COVID-19. The cells were cultured for about ten days before CD4+ T cells were isolated. Unexposed-donor CD4+ T cells were probed with SARS-CoV-2 S/N and four cold-coronavirus spikes, cells permitting. Notes on the study in general: No donor gave both pre-pandemic and post-infection samples.

This sequence originates from a human donor in good health. Sequencing used CD4+ T cells from PBMCs, cultured in vitro. This chain joins TRBV6-2 or TRBV6-3 and TRBJ1-5; tentatively, D is TRBD1 (6 bases). The CDR3 sequence: CASSPGRGVSGQPQHF. In DNA, the CDR3 is TGTGCCAGCAGCCCCGGTAGGGGGGTCTCGGGTCAGCCCCAGCATTTT.